A selection of T cell receptor beta chains follows, all from one sample in a study of Graves' ophthalmopathy and Graves' hyperthyroidism. From the multiplex PCR reads, TCRdb called clonotypes with MiXCR, one entry per CDR3 protein. The sample carries about 740,000 distinct CDR3 sequences, around 40% recorded once. Sample: peripheral blood. The receptor set was obtained from an adult man with Graves' ophthalmopathy. Both conserved end residues are part of each CDR3. The D gene is left open where the match is weak. A clone size is listed for some rows: how often the clone was seen (once, few, many), or a class if it is expanded.

D gene	clone size	V gene	J gene	CDR3 DNA	CDR3 protein
TRBD1	many	TRBV6-5	TRBJ1-2	TGTGCCAGCAGTCCACGACAGGGGACCTATGGCTACACCTTC	CASSPRQGTYGYTF
TRBD1	once	TRBV29-1	TRBJ1-4	TGCAGCGTTGAAGATCGCCGGGACAGAGGTGAAAAACTGTTTTTT	CSVEDRRDRGEKLFF
TRBD1	-	TRBV7-2	TRBJ2-5	TGTGCCAGCAGCAACAGGGGGGCGAAAGAGACCCAGTACTTC	CASSNRGAKETQYF
-	many	TRBV7-3	TRBJ2-5	TGTGCCAGCAGCTTGCGGGGTGACGCGGCAGAGACCCAGTACTTC	CASSLRGDAAETQYF
TRBD2	-	TRBV5-1	TRBJ2-7	TGCGCCAGCAGCCTGAGTCTGGGGACTAGCGGGAGCTACGAGCAGTACTTC	CASSLSLGTSGSYEQYF
-	-	TRBV20-1	TRBJ2-7	TGCAGTGCTAGAGATCTCGTAGGGAGCTCCTACAATGAGCAGTACTTC	CSARDLVGSSYNEQYF
TRBD1	-	TRBV20-1	TRBJ1-5	TGCAGTGCTAGAGATCGCCCAGGGGGCGCGTATCAGCCCCAGCATTTT	CSARDRPGGAYQPQHF
-	-	TRBV19	TRBJ1-1	TGTGCCAGTCGAGAACAGCCTTTCTTT	CASREQPFF
-	many	TRBV19	TRBJ1-6	TGTGCCCCGATGGCCGGAGGGGAAAGGTCACCCCTCCACTTT	CAPMAGGERSPLHF
-	many	TRBV7-2	TRBJ1-6	TGTGCCAGCAGCCCGCTACCCCAGGGAGGTAATTCACCCCTCCACTTT	CASSPLPQGGNSPLHF
-	-	TRBV7-8	TRBJ1-5	TGTGCCAGCAGCTTCTGGGGCGGCGGCAATCAGCCCCAGCATTTT	CASSFWGGGNQPQHF
-	-	TRBV25-1	TRBJ2-2	TGTGCCAGCAGTTCGGGGCTAGTCGAGGCGCTGTTTTTT	CASSSGLVEALFF
-	many	TRBV29-1	TRBJ1-2	TGCAGCGGGAAGGGGCAGGACTATGGCTACACCTTC	CSGKGQDYGYTF
-	once	TRBV10-3	TRBJ1-3	TGTGCCAGCAGCCGCCCCAGGGGAAACACCATATATTTT	CASSRPRGNTIYF
-	-	TRBV2	TRBJ2-5	TGTGCCAGCAGGGCGAATACCGGGGGACAAGGGACCCAGTACTTC	CASRANTGGQGTQYF
TRBD1	few	TRBV28	TRBJ1-2	TGTGCCAGCAGTTTTGGACAGGGACAAGGTGGCTACACCTTC	CASSFGQGQGGYTF
-	-	TRBV29-1	TRBJ1-2	TGCAGCGTCGTCCGAGGTTTCTATGGCTACACCTTC	CSVVRGFYGYTF
TRBD2	-	TRBV20-1	TRBJ2-5	TGCAGTGCGCTCCATATGGCGGGGGTTAAAGAGACCCAGTACTTC	CSALHMAGVKETQYF
TRBD2	-	TRBV7-2	TRBJ2-5	TGTGCCAGCAGCCGCCGACTAGCGCCGCAAGAGACCCAGTACTTC	CASSRRLAPQETQYF
-	many	TRBV29-1	TRBJ2-7	TGCAGCGTTGAGGGCAGATCCTACGAGCAGTACTTC	CSVEGRSYEQYF
-	many	TRBV24-1	TRBJ1-5	TGTGCCACCAGTGACAATAAACAGGGCTTCAATCAGCCCCAGCATTTT	CATSDNKQGFNQPQHF
-	many	TRBV5-1	TRBJ1-2	TGCGCCAGCAGCTTGGGCGGCAGGCAGGCACAGGGCTACACCTTC	CASSLGGRQAQGYTF
TRBD2	many	TRBV24-1	TRBJ2-7	TGTGCCACCAGTGATGGACTAGCGGGAATTTATAACGAGCAGTACTTC	CATSDGLAGIYNEQYF
-	many	TRBV10-3	TRBJ1-2	TGTGCCATCAGTGAATCCGACAGGAGGGGCTACACCTTC	CAISESDRRGYTF
-	-	TRBV29-1	TRBJ2-5	TGCAGCCCCAAAAGGGGGCAAGAGACCCAGTACTTC	CSPKRGQETQYF
TRBD2	-	TRBV15	TRBJ2-7	TGTGCCACCAGCAGACCCGGGACTAGCGGATTCGAGCAGTACTTC	CATSRPGTSGFEQYF
TRBD1	many	TRBV7-2	TRBJ2-7	TGTGCCAGCAGTTCAGGACAGGGGTTCTACGAGCAGTACTTC	CASSSGQGFYEQYF
-	many	TRBV2	TRBJ2-5	TGTGCCAGCAGTGAAAACCCTTCCAGGACACACCAAGAGACCCAGTACTTC	CASSENPSRTHQETQYF
TRBD1	-	TRBV11-2	TRBJ1-4	TGTGCCAGCAGCCCAGGGACAGGGGGCGGTGAAAAACCGTTTTTT	CASSPGTGGGEKPFF
-	many	TRBV12-3/TRBV12-4	TRBJ1-1	TGTGCCAGCAGTAGGGCGGACGGAGCCGAAGCTTTCTTT	CASSRADGAEAFF
-	-	TRBV25-1	TRBJ2-2	TGTGCCAGCAGTTACTCGACGGGGTCCTTAACGAACACCGGGGAGCTGTTTTTT	CASSYSTGSLTNTGELFF
TRBD2	-	TRBV28	TRBJ2-5	TGTGCCAGCAGTTTACCCCAGTACCGGGGGGTGACCCAGTACTTC	CASSLPQYRGVTQYF
TRBD1	few	TRBV7-3	TRBJ2-5	TGTGCCAGCAGCCTATACGGGACAGAGAGGGAGACCCAGTACTTC	CASSLYGTERETQYF
-	-	TRBV20-1	TRBJ1-6	TGCAGTGCTAGGCCGGGACCCCTCCACTTT	CSARPGPLHF
-	many	TRBV12-3/TRBV12-4	TRBJ1-4	TGTGCCAGCAGTTTAAGGGAGGCGGGAGGACTGTTTTTT	CASSLREAGGLFF
TRBD1	-	TRBV12-3/TRBV12-4	TRBJ1-3	TGTGCCAGCAGGGCCCGGGACAGGGGTTCTGGAAACACCATATATTTT	CASRARDRGSGNTIYF
-	few	TRBV6-1	TRBJ1-4	TGTGCCAGCAGGTCGAGACTGAATGAAAAACTGTTTTTT	CASRSRLNEKLFF
TRBD1	few	TRBV24-1	TRBJ1-2	TGTGCCACCAGTGATATCCCGGGACAGGGAAACTATGGCTACACCTTC	CATSDIPGQGNYGYTF
-	-	TRBV25-1	TRBJ2-5	TGTGCCAGCAGTGACATTGGGACCCAGCACTTC	CASSDIGTQHF
-	-	TRBV14	TRBJ1-2	TGTGCCAGCAGCCAAGGACAGCGGCATGGCTACACCTTC	CASSQGQRHGYTF